The sequence of this TCR beta chain was determined in a study of STAT3 mutations in large granular lymphocyte leukemia. Findings and caveats of the study: In T-cell large granular lymphocyte leukemia, about half of patients showed multiple immunodominant subclonotypes.

Average productive template count per sample was about 42,000. Assay: immunoSEQ multiplex PCR; the TCRdb copy retains only in-frame clones and omits some. The sample holds 17,000 or so clones; roughly 81% are singletons and the top ten take around 9%. About this clone: Its matching antigen is unknown.

The V gene's germline CDR1 is SGHNT and CDR2 YYREEE (reference sequence). The CDR3 sequence is 15 residues long. Trimming pared 0 bases from V and 7 bases from J, leaving 17 bases between. Sequencing used peripheral blood mononuclear cells. This sequence joins TRBV5-4 and TRBJ2-7; no clear D gene. The receptor was derived from a man aged 50 to 59 with T-cell large granular lymphocyte leukemia. Some clones in this sample may be carry-over from other donors' samples. The CDR3 DNA follows: TGTGCCAGCAGCTTGGATGTCACTCCCTCTCGAGAGCAGTACTTC. Translated: CASSLDVTPSREQYF.